These T cell receptor beta chains were read from a single sample in a study of blood T cell repertoires in COVID-19. Assay used: immunoSEQ multiplex PCR; TCRdb lists only in-frame clones, some missing. Here the sample spans 39,000 or so clones, 65% to 85% being singletons. The sample consisted of peripheral blood. All receptors come from a woman aged 80 or over with active or convalescent COVID-19. Both conserved end residues are part of each CDR3. A D gene is named only where the DNA matches it firmly. Only some rows state a clone size, as once, few, many or a class for expanded clones.

d_call	v_call	clone_size	j_call	cdr3_length	cdr3_aa	cdr3_nt
NA	TRBV11-2	NA	TRBJ2-7	14	CASSLKAREGEQYF	TGTGCCAGCAGCTTGAAGGCCCGCGAGGGCGAGCAGTACTTC
NA	TRBV28	NA	TRBJ2-6	14	CAISGGSGANVLTF	TGTGCCATCTCCGGGGGCTCTGGGGCCAACGTCCTGACTTTC
NA	TRBV27	NA	TRBJ2-1	13	CASSSRLTHEQFF	TGTGCCAGCAGTTCACGCCTAACCCATGAGCAGTTCTTC
TRBD2	TRBV11-3	NA	TRBJ2-2	13	CASRPTSDGELFF	TGTGCCAGCAGGCCAACTAGCGACGGGGAGCTGTTTTTT
TRBD1	TRBV28	NA	TRBJ1-5	16	CASSRQGIYSNQPQHF	TGTGCCAGCAGCCGACAGGGGATCTATAGCAATCAGCCCCAGCATTTT
TRBD1	TRBV25-1	NA	TRBJ1-6	16	CASSERRDSHNSPLHF	TGTGCCAGCAGTGAACGGCGGGACAGTCATAATTCACCCCTCCACTTT
TRBD1	TRBV20-1	NA	TRBJ1-5	16	CSASVTGVNSNQPQHF	TGCAGTGCTAGTGTTACAGGGGTCAATAGCAATCAGCCCCAGCATTTT
TRBD1	TRBV2	once	TRBJ2-6	15	CASSVDRAGANVLTF	TGTGCCAGCAGTGTGGACAGGGCTGGGGCCAACGTCCTGACTTTC
TRBD1	TRBV28	NA	TRBJ1-2	13	CASSSGQVYGYTF	TGTGCCAGCAGTTCGGGACAGGTCTATGGCTACACCTTC
NA	TRBV3-1/TRBV3-2	NA	TRBJ1-4	14	CASSYRAGNEKLFF	TGTGCCAGCAGCTACAGGGCCGGCAATGAAAAACTGTTTTTT
NA	TRBV28	NA	TRBJ1-3	14	CASIAWLGGDTIYF	TGTGCCAGCATTGCCTGGTTGGGGGGGGACACCATATATTTT
TRBD1	TRBV27	NA	TRBJ1-6	14	CASSRDRGNSPLHF	TGTGCCAGCAGCCGGGACAGGGGAAATTCACCCCTCCACTTT
NA	TRBV11-2	NA	TRBJ2-5	12	CASSLTGETQYF	TGTGCCAGCAGCTTGACAGGAGAGACCCAGTACTTC
NA	TRBV7-9	NA	TRBJ2-1	15	CASSLGPINYNEQFF	TGTGCCAGCAGCTTAGGGCCCATCAATTACAATGAGCAGTTCTTC
NA	TRBV19	few	TRBJ2-2	14	CASSISGYHGELFF	TGTGCCAGTAGTATATCAGGGTATCACGGGGAGCTGTTTTTT
NA	TRBV27	NA	TRBJ2-7	17	CASRTSSEDRPRGEQYF	TGTGCCAGCAGAACTTCCTCCGAGGACCGGCCCCGGGGGGAGCAGTACTTC
TRBD1	TRBV7-2	NA	TRBJ1-3	17	CASSPWGRTGTRNTIYF	TGTGCCAGCAGCCCTTGGGGCCGGACAGGGACAAGAAACACCATATATTTT
NA	TRBV7-8	NA	TRBJ1-1	18	CASSPEGGASHMNTEAFF	TGTGCCAGCAGCCCCGAGGGGGGGGCCTCACATATGAACACTGAAGCTTTCTTT
TRBD2	TRBV5-1	once	TRBJ2-7	14	CASSLGAGAYEQYF	TGCGCCAGCAGCTTGGGAGCGGGAGCCTACGAGCAGTACTTC
NA	TRBV11-3	NA	TRBJ2-3	15	CASSNAGTTTDTQYF	TGTGCCAGCAGCAATGCCGGGACAACCACAGATACGCAGTATTTT
NA	TRBV11-2	NA	TRBJ2-7	15	CASSLPSTGPSEQYF	TGTGCCAGCAGCTTACCTTCGACAGGCCCAAGCGAGCAGTACTTC
NA	TRBV6-2/TRBV6-3	NA	TRBJ1-2	14	CASSMVGLNYGYTF	TGTGCCAGCAGTATGGTGGGCTTAAACTATGGCTACACCTTC
TRBD1	TRBV6-2/TRBV6-3	NA	TRBJ1-1	15	CASSTGTGGNTEAFF	TGTGCCAGCAGCACCGGGACAGGGGGGAACACTGAAGCTTTCTTT
TRBD1	TRBV6-5	NA	TRBJ1-1	13	CASSSGGRTEAFF	TGTGCCAGCAGTTCAGGGGGCCGGACTGAAGCTTTCTTT
TRBD2	TRBV29-1	once	TRBJ2-7	14	CSATQRGLAYEQYF	TGCAGCGCAACGCAACGGGGACTAGCCTACGAGCAGTACTTC
TRBD1	TRBV28	NA	TRBJ1-2	15	CASSHERTGNYGYTF	TGTGCCAGCAGCCACGAACGGACAGGGAACTATGGCTACACCTTC
NA	TRBV7-8	NA	TRBJ1-2	15	CASSLGWTVPYGYTF	TGTGCCAGCAGCTTAGGGTGGACAGTACCCTATGGCTACACCTTC
NA	TRBV13	NA	TRBJ2-1	11	CASSLTNEQFF	TGTGCCAGCAGCTTGACTAATGAGCAGTTCTTC
NA	TRBV6-5	NA	TRBJ1-1	14	CASSYYQGGTEAFF	TGTGCCAGCAGTTACTATCAGGGTGGGACTGAAGCTTTCTTT
TRBD2	TRBV7-2	NA	TRBJ2-7	15	CASSLASGPTYEQYF	TGTGCCAGCAGCCTCGCTAGCGGGCCGACCTACGAGCAGTACTTC
NA	TRBV5-8	NA	TRBJ1-5	14	CASSLTGFNQPQHF	TGTGCCAGCAGCTTAACAGGGTTCAATCAGCCCCAGCATTTT
TRBD2	TRBV19	NA	TRBJ2-7	15	CATQRTAGNSYEQYF	TGTGCCACCCAAAGAACAGCGGGAAACTCCTACGAGCAGTACTTC
TRBD2	TRBV7-2	few	TRBJ2-1	16	CASSSTSGSSYNEQFF	TGTGCCAGCAGCTCCACTAGCGGGAGCTCCTACAATGAGCAGTTCTTC
NA	TRBV5-4	few	TRBJ2-1	17	CASSLTMTGSSYNEQFF	TGTGCCAGCAGCTTGACCATGACGGGAAGCTCCTACAATGAGCAGTTCTTC
NA	TRBV28	few	TRBJ1-5	12	CASSYSNQPQHF	TGTGCCAGCAGCTATAGCAATCAGCCCCAGCATTTT
NA	TRBV3-1/TRBV3-2	few	TRBJ2-7	12	CASSQAAYEQYF	TGTGCCAGCAGCCAAGCCGCGTACGAGCAGTACTTC
TRBD2	TRBV11-2	NA	TRBJ2-5	18	CASSLGRLAGVWGETQYF	TGTGCCAGCAGCTTAGGGCGACTAGCGGGAGTATGGGGTGAGACCCAGTACTTC
NA	TRBV19	NA	TRBJ2-5	16	CASSIILGARKETQYF	TGTGCCAGTAGTATTATTCTGGGGGCAAGGAAAGAGACCCAGTACTTC
NA	TRBV19	NA	TRBJ2-5	15	CASSKSRARFDTQYF	TGTGCCAGTAGTAAGTCCAGGGCCCGGTTCGATACCCAGTACTTC
NA	TRBV24-1	NA	TRBJ1-5	13	CATSERLDQPQHF	TGTGCCACCAGTGAGCGACTTGATCAGCCCCAGCATTTT
TRBD1	TRBV6-5	once	TRBJ2-1	16	CASSYSGQGFRDEQFF	TGTGCCAGCAGTTACTCAGGACAGGGTTTTCGCGATGAGCAGTTCTTC
NA	TRBV12-3/TRBV12-4	once	TRBJ2-3	12	CASSSDTHTQYF	TGTGCCAGCAGTTCGGACACTCATACGCAGTATTTT
TRBD2	TRBV4-1	NA	TRBJ2-3	16	CASSQEGSGRADTQYF	TGCGCCAGCAGCCAAGAAGGCAGCGGGAGGGCAGATACGCAGTATTTT
NA	TRBV28	NA	TRBJ2-7	12	CASSIISDEQYF	TGTGCCAGCAGTATAATTAGCGACGAGCAGTACTTC
TRBD2	TRBV3-1/TRBV3-2	NA	TRBJ2-1	18	CASSRRTSGTRRYNEQFF	TGTGCCAGCAGCCGCCGGACTAGCGGGACCCGACGTTACAATGAGCAGTTCTTC